Presented here are 24 T cell receptor beta chains from one specimen sequenced in a study of T cell clones after liver transplantation. The assay was immunoSEQ multiplex PCR, and TCRdb's table has in-frame clones only and misses some. The top ten hold over 10% of the sample, which has about 16,000 clones, 80% to 90% seen once. The sequenced sample was CD8+ T cells from blood, obtained 45 to 46 months after liver transplant. The receptors derive from a human patient who received a liver transplant. Part of the T cells may come from the graft donor.

The rearrangement uses TRBV6-5 and TRBJ2-7; D not certain. Germline V gene sequence: CDR1 MNHEY, CDR2 SVGAGI. V gave up 4 bases and J gave up 0 bases, with 7 bases separating them. The CDR3 has 13 residues. CDR3 bases: TGTGCCAGCAGTTGGAAGTCCTCCTACGAGCAGTACTTC. Its translation: CASSWKSSYEQYF.

This chain links TRBV19 with TRBJ2-2; D may be TRBD2 (6 bases). Trimming pared 3 bases from V and 3 bases from J, leaving 23 bases between. Germline assignment: CDR1 LNHDA and CDR2 SQIVND (reference sequence). CDR3 size: 19 residues. The CDR3 loop is CASSILGIVTGAYTGELFF. In DNA form, the CDR3 reads TGTGCCAGTAGTATTCTGGGCATCGTCACGGGAGCGTACACCGGGGAGCTGTTTTTT.

The DNA of the CDR3 is TGTGCCAGTAGGTTAGCGGGAGGCTACAATGAGCAGTTCTTC. Encoded protein: CASRLAGGYNEQFF. The chain recombines TRBV19 with TRBJ2-1; TRBD2 matches 10 bases. Per the germline V gene, CDR1 is LNHDA and CDR2 is SQIVND (reference sequence). The length of the CDR3 is 14 residues. J was trimmed by 3 bases and V by 6 bases; bases with no gene match: 2.

This chain uses TRBV6-1 with TRBJ1-5; possibly TRBD1 for D (5 bases). Germline-derived CDR1 and CDR2 are MNHNS and SASEGT. Trimming cost V 3 bases and J 4 bases, with 13 bases left between them. The CDR3 contains 15 residues. The CDR3 nucleotides read TGTGCCAGCAGTGAGGTGCAGGGAGGGAATCAGCCCCAGCATTTT. Translated, it gives CASSEVQGGNQPQHF.

The rearrangement links TRBV29-1 to TRBJ2-1; D perhaps matches TRBD2 (6 bases). The CDR3 spans 15 residues. The germline V gene has CDR1 SQVTM and CDR2 ANQGSEA. V lost 1 base to trimming and J lost 7 bases, with 17 bases between them. CDR3 sequence: CSVEAPSARDNEQFF. Here the CDR3 DNA reads TGCAGCGTTGAAGCACCAAGCGCGCGGGATAATGAGCAGTTCTTC.

V and J are TRBV25-1 and TRBJ2-1; 8 positions match TRBD2. The germline gives CDR1 MGHDK, CDR2 SYGVNS. V was pared by 4 bases and J by 5 bases, with 4 bases of the junction left unmatched. The CDR3 totals 14 residues. The CDR3 reads CASSGAGGNNEQFF. Written as DNA, the CDR3 is TGTGCCAGCAGTGGGGCGGGAGGAAACAATGAGCAGTTCTTC.

This chain uses TRBV27 with TRBJ2-3, with D perhaps being TRBD1 or TRBD2 (6 bases each). The CDR3 consists of 13 residues. V lost 11 bases and J 4 bases, leaving 16 bases between the germline ends. Germline CDR1 and CDR2: MNHEY and SMNVEV (reference sequence). Here the CDR3 DNA reads TGTGCCTCGGGGGCCAGTAGCCCAGATACGCAGTATTTT. As protein: CASGASSPDTQYF.

The chain couples TRBV2 to TRBJ1-4; D gene uncertain. This CDR3 has 17 amino acids. Germline V CDR1 and CDR2: SNHLY, FYNNEI. Trimming took off 6 bases at V and 0 bases at J, with 17 bases between the two ends. CDR3 protein: CASSPRRQPATNEKLFF. The DNA for the CDR3 is TGTGCCAGCAGCCCTAGAAGGCAGCCAGCAACTAATGAAAAACTGTTTTTT.

The CDR3 nucleotides are TGTGCCAGCAGCCCAACAGGGTATACATACGAGCAGTACTTC. Amino acids: CASSPTGYTYEQYF. V is TRBV7-9 and J is TRBJ2-7; a possible D gene is TRBD1 (6 bases). CDR3 size: 14 residues. V was trimmed by 5 bases and J by 4 bases, leaving 15 bases between them. CDR1 is SEHNR and CDR2 is FQNEAQ in the germline V gene (reference sequence).

V usage is TRBV5-1 and J usage is TRBJ2-1; possible D gene TRBD1, 6 bases. The germline V gene encodes CDR1 SGHRS and CDR2 YFSETQ. The CDR3 has 14 residues. The V and J ends lost 5 bases and 2 bases respectively, with 11 bases between them. Here the CDR3 DNA reads TGCGCCAGCAGTGTAGGGGGAACCTACAATGAGCAGTTCTTC. It translates to CASSVGGTYNEQFF.

The chain combines TRBV7-9 with TRBJ2-1; D gene uncertain. This CDR3 is 12 amino acids long. CDR1 and CDR2 from the germline V gene are SEHNR and FQNEAQ (reference sequence). V was trimmed by 7 bases and J by 8 bases, leaving 12 bases between them. CDR3 amino acids: CASTAERHEQFF. CDR3 coding DNA: TGTGCCAGCACCGCAGAAAGGCATGAGCAGTTCTTC.

The J gene is TRBJ2-7, the V gene TRBV29-1; weak D call: TRBD2 (5 bases). The length of the CDR3 is 13 residues. Germline CDR1 reads SQVTM; CDR2 reads ANQGSEA. V lost 5 bases and J 3 bases, leaving 14 bases between the germline ends. The CDR3 region has the DNA TGCAGCGTTATTGGAGCGGTTCTCTACGAGCAGTACTTC. Translated, it gives CSVIGAVLYEQYF.

This chain joins TRBV29-1 and TRBJ2-1, with D unclear. CDR3 size: 18 residues. Germline V gene lookup returns CDR1 SQVTM and CDR2 ANQGSEA. V was cut by 0 bases and J by 0 bases, with 18 bases left in between. In DNA form, the CDR3 reads TGCAGCGTTGAAGATCCGGCTAGGCCGAAATCCTCCTACAATGAGCAGTTCTTC. As protein: CSVEDPARPKSSYNEQFF.

The genes are TRBV6-6 and TRBJ1-2; no definite D call. The CDR3 spans 16 residues. V dropped 2 bases and J dropped 5 bases, with 18 bases sitting between them. In germline, CDR1 is MNHNY, CDR2 SVGAGI (reference sequence). The CDR3 here is CASSYASPPGRYGYTF. As DNA, the CDR3 is TGTGCCAGCAGTTACGCCTCCCCACCCGGGAGGTATGGCTACACCTTC.

The V call is TRBV2, the J call TRBJ2-2; D is undetermined. The CDR3 totals 14 residues. V gave up 0 bases and J gave up 6 bases, with 8 bases separating them. Germline V lookup: CDR1 SNHLY, CDR2 FYNNEI. The CDR3 sequence is CASSEARPAGELFF. The CDR3 region has the DNA TGTGCCAGCAGTGAAGCGCGACCCGCCGGGGAGCTGTTTTTT.

V gene TRBV7-9 combines with J gene TRBJ1-1, with D possibly being TRBD1 (6 bases). This CDR3 has 15 residues. With 1 base removed from V and 6 bases from J, the gap between germline ends came to 15 bases. Germline values: CDR1 SEHNR, CDR2 FQNEAQ (reference sequence). The CDR3 nucleotides are TGTGCCAGCAGCTTAGAAGAAGGGGGTAATGCTGAAGCTTTCTTT. It translates to CASSLEEGGNAEAFF. Filled out from reference TRBV7-9 and TRBJ1-1, the complete variable domain reads DTGVSQNPRHKITKRGQNVTFRCDPISEHNRLYWYRQTLGQGPEFLTYFQNEAQLEKSRLLSDRFSAERPKGSFSTLEIQRTEQGDSAMYLCASSLEEGGNAEAFFGQGTRLTVV.

The chain uses TRBV19 and TRBJ2-2, with 10 bases aligning to TRBD2. Germline CDR1 reads LNHDA; CDR2 reads SQIVND (reference sequence). This CDR3 region has 18 residues. With V trimmed by 0 bases and J by 1 base, 5 bases remained unmatched. This CDR3 is CASSIDAGTSENTGELFF. CDR3 bases: TGTGCCAGTAGTATAGATGCCGGGACTAGCGAGAACACCGGGGAGCTGTTTTTT.

The gene calls are TRBV28 and TRBJ2-7; 9 bases are shared with TRBD1. From germline, CDR1 is MDHEN and CDR2 SYDVKM. Germline trimming cut 4 bases from V and 5 bases from J; bases unmatched to any gene: 6. The CDR3 covers 14 residues. CDR3 sequence (DNA): TGTGCCAGCAGTTGGGGGGGACAGGGTAACGAGCAGTACTTC. Its protein product is CASSWGGQGNEQYF.

This clone came up once. The gene calls are TRBV19 and TRBJ1-1; TRBD1 matches 9 bases. V shed 5 bases and J 7 bases; nucleotides not matched to a gene: 5. The CDR3 is 13 amino acids. The germline gives CDR1 LNHDA, CDR2 SQIVND (reference sequence). The CDR3 protein is CASSPGTGFEAFF. For the CDR3, the DNA is TGTGCCAGTAGTCCCGGGACAGGGTTTGAAGCTTTCTTT.

The chain joins TRBV9 to TRBJ1-5; possible D gene TRBD1, 6 bases. This CDR3 region has 15 residues. Looked up from germline, CDR1 is SGDLS and CDR2 is YYNGEE. Between the trimmed V and J ends, which lost 4 bases and 7 bases, there was a span of 18 bases. In DNA, the CDR3 is TGTGCCAGCAGCCAGGGAGGGGGGGTGTTCCAGCCCCAGCATTTT. It yields the protein CASSQGGGVFQPQHF. Full variable domain (outside the CDR3, taken from reference TRBV9 and TRBJ1-5): DSGVTQTPKHLITATGQRVTLRCSPRSGDLSVYWYQQSLDQGLQFLIQYYNGEERAKGNILERFSAQQFPDLHSELNLSSLELGDSALYFCASSQGGGVFQPQHFGDGTRLSIL.

A few counts support this clone. V usage is TRBV11-1 and J usage is TRBJ1-1; D is uncertain. Germline-derived CDR1 and CDR2 are SGHAT and FQDESV (reference sequence). The CDR3 covers 15 residues. V lost 5 bases and J lost 3, with 16 bases in between. CDR3 residues: CASSPRVSLDTEAFF. Here the CDR3 DNA reads TGTGCCAGCAGCCCGCGGGTGTCCCTGGACACTGAAGCTTTCTTT.

This clone was seen a few times. V usage is TRBV11-2 and J usage is TRBJ1-2; 10 bases match TRBD1. After removal of 5 bases from V and 3 bases from J, the junction contained 3 bases not matched to a gene. CDR1 SGHAT and CDR2 FQNNGV come from the germline V gene. CDR3 length: 14 amino acids. CDR3 sequence: CASSTGQGDYGYTF. DNA of the CDR3: TGTGCCAGCAGCACCGGACAGGGGGACTATGGCTACACCTTC.

V gene TRBV28 combines with J gene TRBJ2-3; unclear D gene. Between the trimmed V and J ends, which lost 2 bases and 4 bases, there was a span of 10 bases. In germline, CDR1 is MDHEN, CDR2 SYDVKM. The length of the CDR3 is 14 residues. In DNA form, the CDR3 reads TGTGCCAGCAGTTTAACCCCAGAGGCAGATACGCAGTATTTT. This encodes CASSLTPEADTQYF.

The rearrangement links TRBV18 to TRBJ2-6; D remains unclear. The length of the CDR3 is 15 residues. Germline CDR1 reads KGHSH; CDR2 reads LQKENI. With 0 bases removed from V and 0 bases from J, the gap between germline ends came to 3 bases. The CDR3 bases are TGTGCCAGCTCACCACCCCTCTCTGGGGCCAACGTCCTGACTTTC. Its translation: CASSPPLSGANVLTF.